Below, 13 T cell receptor beta chains from the same sample are listed, as sequenced in a study of T cell changes during pregnancy in multiple sclerosis. The repertoire was sequenced with immunoSEQ multiplex PCR; TCRdb's copy has only in-frame clones and lacks some. The data hold tens of thousands of clones, with around 93% observed a single time. The specimen was peripheral blood, collected after pregnancy. The receptor source for this set is a female donor with multiple sclerosis, enrolled in a pregnancy study.

The genes are TRBV27 and TRBJ1-2; the match to TRBD1 covers 7 bases. Germline CDR1 MNHEY, CDR2 SMNVEV (reference sequence). Trimming took 5 bases from V and 4 from J; bases not matched to a gene: 13. The length of the CDR3 is 16 residues. The CDR3 region has the DNA TGTGCCAGCAGTCACGACAGGGCCGGAGACTTCTATGGCTACACCTTC. Protein: CASSHDRAGDFYGYTF.

This chain links TRBV29-1 with TRBJ2-3; 9 nucleotides align to TRBD2. V shed 6 bases and J 6 bases; nucleotides not matched to a gene: 7. The CDR3 loop spans 13 amino acids. CDR1 SQVTM and CDR2 ANQGSEA come from the germline V gene. This chain's CDR3 is CSVPGLASDTQYF. The CDR3 DNA reads as TGCAGCGTACCGGGACTAGCTTCGGATACGCAGTATTTT.

The chain links TRBV7-3 to TRBJ2-1; 7 bases are shared with TRBD2. Per the germline V gene, CDR1 is SGHTA and CDR2 is FQGTGA. CDR3 size: 14 residues. The V gene end was trimmed by 4 bases and the J gene end by 3 bases; junction bases not matched to a gene: 3. The CDR3, as DNA: TGTGCCAGCAGCTCCGGGACTAACTACAATGAGCAGTTCTTC. Protein: CASSSGTNYNEQFF.

This clone occurred a few times. CDR3 residues: CSVGSAGGSYNEQFF. Written as DNA, the CDR3 is TGCAGCGTTGGGTCGGCAGGGGGCTCCTACAATGAGCAGTTCTTC. The rearrangement uses TRBV29-1 and TRBJ2-1, with 7 bases lining up with TRBD1. Germline CDR1 SQVTM, CDR2 ANQGSEA. Trimming cost V 4 bases and J 0 bases; bases outside gene matches: 6. This CDR3 is 15 amino acids long.

This chain uses TRBV18 with TRBJ2-3; TRBD2 aligns across 8 bases. The CDR3 is 14 residues long. CDR1 and CDR2 (germline): KGHSH, LQKENI. V gave up 5 bases and J gave up 5 bases; unmatched junction bases: 6. This chain's CDR3 is CASSSASGLDTQYF. CDR3 DNA sequence: TGTGCCAGCTCAAGTGCTAGCGGGTTAGATACGCAGTATTTT.

This clone was seen once. The rearrangement links TRBV5-1 to TRBJ2-4, with a weak D call TRBD2 (6 bases). The CDR3 has 15 residues. Germline loops: CDR1 SGHRS, CDR2 YFSETQ. Trimming stripped 5 bases from V and 2 bases from J, with 14 bases between. The CDR3 nucleotides are TGCGCCAGCAGGACGGGAGACTGGACCAAAAACATTCAGTACTTC. This encodes CASRTGDWTKNIQYF.

The genes are TRBV25-1 and TRBJ1-3; D is undetermined. Germline V gene data show CDR1 as MGHDK and CDR2 as SYGVNS. The V end lost 9 bases, the J end lost 0 bases, and 15 bases lay between the germline ends. The CDR3 consists of 15 residues. DNA of the CDR3: TGTGCCAGTCAGAAAACCCACAGCTCTGGAAACACCATATATTTT. This codes for CASQKTHSSGNTIYF.

The V and J genes are TRBV14 and TRBJ2-1; D not resolved. From germline, CDR1 is SGHDN and CDR2 FVKESK. V dropped 1 base and J dropped 3 bases, with 19 bases sitting between them. The CDR3 is made up of 18 amino acids. CDR3 nucleotide sequence: TGTGCCAGCAGCCAAGTGGTTAGGCCCAGGTCCGACTACAATGAGCAGTTCTTC. Amino acid sequence: CASSQVVRPRSDYNEQFF.

The chain uses TRBV5-4 and TRBJ2-7; 8 positions match TRBD1. The CDR3 covers 15 residues. V lost 2 bases to trimming and J lost 1 base; unmatched junction nucleotides: 5. Germline V gives CDR1 SGHNT, CDR2 YYREEE (reference sequence). The CDR3 here is CASSFDQGASYEQYF. The DNA of the CDR3 is TGTGCCAGCAGCTTTGACCAGGGGGCTTCCTACGAGCAGTACTTC.

This chain connects TRBV7-2 to TRBJ2-1, with TRBD2 matching over 8 bases. CDR3 length: 15 amino acids. The junction had 7 bases not matched to a gene; V was cut back by 0 bases and J by 9 bases. Germline V gives CDR1 SGHTA, CDR2 FQGNSA. The DNA of the CDR3 is TGTGCCAGCAGCTTAGCGCAAGCGGGAGTGGTTGAGCAGTTCTTC. Translation: CASSLAQAGVVEQFF.

The chain employs TRBV9 and TRBJ1-2; D is unclear. This CDR3 has 15 residues. The V gene lost 0 bases and the J gene lost 1 base, with 10 bases spanning the gap. CDR1 is SGDLS, CDR2 YYNGEE, per germline. The CDR3 DNA reads TGTGCCAGCAGCGTAGGCCCAGTTTTTAACTATGGCTACACCTTC. Translated: CASSVGPVFNYGYTF.

The V and J genes are TRBV5-1 and TRBJ1-1; TRBD1 agrees at 8 bases. V was pared by 0 bases and J by 5 bases, with 6 bases of the junction left unmatched. The V gene's germline CDR1 is SGHRS and CDR2 YFSETQ. This CDR3 is 15 amino acids long. CDR3 residues: CASSLGTGTSTEAFF. DNA for the CDR3: TGCGCCAGCAGCTTGGGGACAGGGACAAGTACTGAAGCTTTCTTT.

The V call is TRBV19, the J call TRBJ2-2; D remains ambiguous. CDR1 is LNHDA and CDR2 is SQIVND in the germline V gene (reference sequence). The CDR3 totals 13 residues. With 5 bases removed from V and 6 bases from J, the gap between germline ends came to 10 bases. The CDR3 DNA is TGTGCCAGTAGTCACTTGAGTGCCGGGGAGCTGTTTTTT. This gives the protein CASSHLSAGELFF.